The next 20 T cell receptor beta chains were all read from a single sample in a study of glioma-infiltrating T cells. The iRepertoire nested amplicon-rescue multiplex PCR amplified TCR alpha and beta CDR3s from RNA. MiXCR was run by TCRdb on the multiplex PCR reads, yielding one entry per CDR3 protein. Among around 180,000 distinct CDR3 sequences, roughly 45% were seen once, and the ten largest hold roughly 5.2%. The specimen sequenced was glioma tissue, nonneoplastic brain tissue, or PBMCs (not recorded which). Every receptor here comes from a human donor with low-grade glioma or glioblastoma, undergoing nonglioma brain surgery, or in good health (not recorded which).

As to this clonotype: The germline gene is not matched at one end of the junction; a read error may be the cause. The V call is TRBV28, the J call TRBJ2-3, with TRBD2 matching 9 bases. CDR1 MDHEN and CDR2 SYDVKM come from the germline V gene. This CDR3 is 19 amino acids long. In DNA form, the CDR3 reads TGTGCCAGCAGTACGCGGACTCTTTTAGCGGGAGATGTAGGTGATAAGCAGTATTTT. Protein product: CASSTRTLLAGDVGDKQYF.

The chain combines TRBV4-1 with TRBJ2-2, with D maybe TRBD2 (6 bases). This CDR3 has 16 amino acids. CDR1 is MGHRA and CDR2 is YSYEKL in the germline V gene. Trimming took 0 bases from V and 5 from J, leaving 13 bases between them. Here the CDR3 reads CASSQDSGGGTGELFF. In nucleotides, the CDR3 is TGCGCCAGCAGCCAAGATAGTGGGGGAGGTACCGGGGAGCTGTTTTTT.

Many counts were recorded for this clonotype. The V call is TRBV20-1, the J call TRBJ2-1; a possible D gene is TRBD2 (5 bases). V was clipped by 6 bases and J by 0 bases, with 15 bases between them. CDR3 length: 15 residues. The germline V gene has CDR1 DFQATT and CDR2 SNEGSKA (reference sequence). CDR3 amino acids: CSAYTAVSSYNEQFF. The CDR3 DNA follows: TGCAGTGCATATACAGCGGTTAGCTCCTACAATGAGCAGTTCTTC.

Only a few counts were recorded for this clonotype. DNA for the CDR3: TGTGCCAGCAGCTTATACCCCGGGACAGCTAATGAAAAACTGTTTTTT. It encodes CASSLYPGTANEKLFF. The chain recombines TRBV7-9 with TRBJ1-4, with 7 bases fitting TRBD1. Germline values: CDR1 SEHNR, CDR2 FQNEAQ (reference sequence). Trimming at V came to 2 bases and at J to 3 bases, leaving 6 bases not matched to a gene. CDR3 size: 16 residues.

This clonotype was observed many times. The chain carries TRBV12-3 or TRBV12-4 and TRBJ2-5; 8 nucleotides line up with TRBD1. J gave up 2 bases and V 6 bases, and 8 bases lay outside the gene matches. The CDR3 totals 15 residues. CDR3 DNA sequence: TGTGCCAGCAGACCAACAGGGGGAGGACAAGAGACCCAGTACTTC. It yields the protein CASRPTGGGQETQYF.

This clonotype was seen only a few times. The V gene is TRBV12-5, the J gene TRBJ1-1; weak D call: TRBD1 (6 bases). Trimming took off 3 bases at V and 11 bases at J, with 16 bases between the two ends. In germline, CDR1 is LGHNT, CDR2 FRNRAP. The CDR3 runs to 13 residues. CDR3 in amino acids: CASGFYAGDDAFF. For the CDR3, the DNA is TGTGCTAGTGGTTTTTATGCAGGGGATGATGCTTTCTTT.

This sequence joins TRBV14 and TRBJ2-5; 7 nucleotides agree with TRBD1. The V gene end was trimmed by 2 bases and the J gene end by 5 bases; junction bases not matched to a gene: 14. This CDR3 has 17 residues. Germline V gene data show CDR1 as SGHDN and CDR2 as FVKESK. CDR3 residues: CASSQLIHPGQRETQYF. The CDR3 DNA reads as TGTGCCAGCAGCCAACTGATACACCCGGGACAGAGGGAGACCCAGTACTTC.

This clonotype was found many times. The rearrangement joins TRBV29-1 to TRBJ1-1, with 8 bases lining up with TRBD1. The trim removed 7 bases at V and 13 bases at J, leaving 8 bases unmatched. Per the germline V gene, CDR1 is SQVTM and CDR2 is ANQGSEA. This CDR3 has 10 residues. The CDR3 spells CSAWTGHNFF. The DNA of the CDR3 is TGCAGCGCCTGGACAGGGCATAATTTCTTT.

As concerns this clonotype: A much larger clone lies a single base off, so this may be a read error. The V gene is TRBV12-3 or TRBV12-4, the J gene TRBJ1-1, with 8 bases fitting TRBD1. The CDR3 has 13 amino acids. With V trimmed by 6 bases and J by 7 bases, 7 bases remained unmatched. CDR3 sequence (DNA): TGTGCCAGCAGGGGACAGGACGTTAATGAAGCTTTCTTT. Its protein product is CASRGQDVNEAFF.

This clonotype was detected only a few times. The chain employs TRBV7-8 and TRBJ2-5, with D perhaps being TRBD1 or TRBD2 (5 bases each). Germline-derived CDR1 and CDR2 are SGHVS and FQNEAQ. V gave up 5 bases and J gave up 4 bases, with 8 bases separating them. This CDR3 is built from 12 residues. The CDR3 nucleotides are TGTGCCAGCAGCCGAGGGGTAGAGACCCAGTACTTC. The encoded protein is CASSRGVETQYF. Complete variable domain (other parts from reference TRBV7-8 and TRBJ2-5): GAGVSQSPRYKVAKRGQDVALRCDPISGHVSLFWYQQALGQGPEFLTYFQNEAQLDKSGLPSDRFFAERPEGSVSTLKIQRTQQEDSAVYLCASSRGVETQYFGPGTRLLVL.

This clonotype was seen only a few times. This chain connects TRBV4-2 to TRBJ1-2; D is possibly TRBD1 (5 bases). Trimming removed 4 bases from V and 2 bases from J, with 8 bases in between. Germline CDR1 reads LGHNA; CDR2 reads YNFKEQ. This CDR3 contains 13 residues. The chain's CDR3 is CASSRDVNYGYTF. The CDR3 bases are TGTGCCAGCAGCCGGGACGTAAACTATGGCTACACCTTC.

Ten or more counts support this clonotype. The rearrangement joins TRBV20-1 to TRBJ2-7; D is undetermined. V dropped 3 bases and J dropped 0 bases, with 18 bases sitting between them. From germline, CDR1 is DFQATT and CDR2 SNEGSKA (reference sequence). The CDR3 runs to 16 residues. CDR3: CSASSANGPSSYEQYF. CDR3 sequence (DNA): TGCAGTGCTAGCTCGGCAAACGGACCTAGCTCCTACGAGCAGTACTTC.

The V and J genes are TRBV20-1 and TRBJ2-5, with 12 bases matching TRBD2. Germline V gene sequence: CDR1 DFQATT, CDR2 SNEGSKA (reference sequence). The ends lost 5 bases at V and 4 bases at J; junction bases unmatched: 8. This CDR3 is 15 amino acids long. The CDR3 nucleotides are TGCAGTGCTCAGCCCCCGACTAGCGGGAGAGAGACCCAGTACTTC. Translated, it gives CSAQPPTSGRETQYF.

This clonotype was observed once. The CDR3 loop reads CASSQGQGVDGAFF. In DNA, the CDR3 is TGTGCCAGCAGCCAAGGGCAGGGGGTGGACGGAGCTTTCTTT. The chain carries TRBV3-1 and TRBJ1-1; 7 bases line up with TRBD1. Germline V gives CDR1 LGHDT, CDR2 YNNKEL (reference sequence). CDR3 length: 14 residues. V lost 1 base and J lost 10; bases outside the gene matches: 9.

This clonotype was observed a handful of times. CDR3 sequence: CASSTGTADPLPLTF. CDR3 in DNA: TGTGCCAGTAGTACGGGGACGGCAGACCCTCTACCCCTGACTTTC. The chain is built from TRBV19 and TRBJ2-6; D could derive from TRBD1 or TRBD2 (5 bases each). This CDR3 has 15 residues. Germline CDR1 and CDR2: LNHDA and SQIVND (reference sequence). V was shortened by 4 bases and J by 15 bases, with 22 bases between the two germline ends.

The gene calls are TRBV28 and TRBJ1-5; perhaps TRBD1 as D (5 bases). The V end was cut by 5 bases, the J end by 5 bases, with 16 bases between. The CDR3 sequence is 15 residues long. The germline V gene has CDR1 MDHEN and CDR2 SYDVKM. The CDR3 reads CASSPHGQGDQPQHF. As DNA, the CDR3 is TGTGCCAGCAGTCCGCACGGACAAGGGGATCAGCCCCAGCATTTT.

The rearrangement joins TRBV3-1 to TRBJ2-3; TRBD1 or TRBD2 may be the D gene (6 bases each). This CDR3 contains 15 residues. Per germline, CDR1 LGHDT and CDR2 YNNKEL (reference sequence). Trimming stripped 1 base from V and 3 bases from J, with 11 bases between. This chain's CDR3 is CASSQAGGTTDTQYF. The CDR3 DNA follows: TGTGCCAGCAGCCAAGCCGGCGGGACAACAGATACGCAGTATTTT.

In its sample, this clonotype was seen many times. The chain uses TRBV28 and TRBJ1-4; tentative D call: TRBD1 (6 bases). V was pared by 6 bases and J by 4 bases, with 12 bases between. The CDR3 length is 14 residues. Germline V gene sequence: CDR1 MDHEN, CDR2 SYDVKM. CDR3: CASRTQGNNEKLFF. In nucleotides, the CDR3 is TGTGCCAGCAGAACACAGGGAAATAATGAAAAACTGTTTTTT. Combining the CDR3 with reference TRBV28 and TRBJ1-4 gives the whole variable domain DVKVTQSSRYLVKRTGEKVFLECVQDMDHENMFWYRQDPGLGLRLIYFSYDVKMKEKGDIPEGYSVSREKKERFSLILESASTNQTSMYLCASRTQGNNEKLFFGSGTQLSVL.

To note about this clonotype: Just one base apart from a much larger clone, this may be a read error. The chain employs TRBV6-2 or TRBV6-3 and TRBJ2-6, with a tentative D call TRBD1 (5 bases). The CDR3 loop spans 14 amino acids. Germline CDR1 and CDR2: MNHEY and SVGEGT. V lost 5 bases and J 1 base, leaving 6 bases between the germline ends. CDR3 coding DNA: TGTGCCAGCAGTACAGGTTCTGGGGCCAACGTCCTGACTTTC. This codes for CASSTGSGANVLTF.

The chain employs TRBV3-1 and TRBJ2-7, with 8 bases that match TRBD2. The V and J ends lost 0 bases and 4 bases, in that order; junction bases with no gene match: 5. Germline V gives CDR1 LGHDT, CDR2 YNNKEL (reference sequence). CDR3 length equals 15 residues. DNA of the CDR3: TGTGCCAGCAGCCAAGATTCTAGCGGGCTTTACGAGCAGTACTTC. It yields the protein CASSQDSSGLYEQYF.